This T cell receptor (beta chain) is from a study of vaccination and CD4 T cells after COVID-19. Study details: Nasal swab PCR had detected SARS-CoV-2 in convalescent patients, several mild and one severe. Everyone enrolled got two doses of BNT162b2 or mRNA-1273 vaccine. Median draw time for post-COVID samples was 101 days post-diagnosis (range 35 to 161). Study findings and constraints: For convalescent patients, a median 86.3% of reactive clones surfaced exclusively after vaccination.

This sample's time point: late sampling 161 to 241 days after vaccination in a few convalescent patients. Germline lookup yields CDR1 SGHVS and CDR2 FNYEAQ. V dropped 1 base and J dropped 4; count of bases not matched to a gene: 3. The CDR3 is 15 amino acids. TCRdb re-called the PCR reads through MiXCR, storing one row per CDR3 protein. In the table there are more than 25,000 distinct CDR3 sequences, roughly 50% of which are singletons. Turning to this clonotype: Antigen specificity is unknown.

The sequenced sample was CD4+ T cells from blood, obtained about 7 months after SARS-CoV-2 vaccination. This TCR was recovered from a human donor who had recovered from COVID-19. The chain couples TRBV7-6 to TRBJ1-1, with TRBD1 matching over 10 bases. The CDR3 region has the DNA TGTGCCAGCAGCTTAGGGAGGACAGGGGGCACTGAAGCTTTCTTT. This gives the protein CASSLGRTGGTEAFF.